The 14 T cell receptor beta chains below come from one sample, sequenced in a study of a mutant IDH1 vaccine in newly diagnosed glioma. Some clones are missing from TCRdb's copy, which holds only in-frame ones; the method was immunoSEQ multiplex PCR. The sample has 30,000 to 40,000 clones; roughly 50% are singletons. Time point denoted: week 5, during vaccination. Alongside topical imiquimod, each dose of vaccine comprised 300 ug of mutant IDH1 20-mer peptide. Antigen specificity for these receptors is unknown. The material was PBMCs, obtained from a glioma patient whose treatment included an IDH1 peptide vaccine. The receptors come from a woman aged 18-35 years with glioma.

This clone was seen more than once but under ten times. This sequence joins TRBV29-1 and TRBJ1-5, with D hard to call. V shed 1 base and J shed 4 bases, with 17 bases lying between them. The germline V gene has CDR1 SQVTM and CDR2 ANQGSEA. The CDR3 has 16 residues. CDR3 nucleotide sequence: TGCAGCGTTGAAGGGGTGGAAATATGGGCTAATCAGCCCCAGCATTTT. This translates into CSVEGVEIWANQPQHF.

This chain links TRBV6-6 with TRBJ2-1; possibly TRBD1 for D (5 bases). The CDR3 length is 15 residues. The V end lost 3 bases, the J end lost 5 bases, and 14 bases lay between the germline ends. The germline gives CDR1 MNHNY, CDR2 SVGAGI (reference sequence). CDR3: CASSYTGVRDNEQFF. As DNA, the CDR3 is TGTGCCAGCAGTTATACAGGCGTTCGGGACAATGAGCAGTTCTTC.

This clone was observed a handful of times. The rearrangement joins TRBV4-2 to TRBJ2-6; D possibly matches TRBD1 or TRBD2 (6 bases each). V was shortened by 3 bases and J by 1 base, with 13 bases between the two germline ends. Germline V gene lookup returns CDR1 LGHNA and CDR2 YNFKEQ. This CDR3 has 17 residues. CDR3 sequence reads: CASSHLKGGSGANVLTF. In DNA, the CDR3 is TGTGCCAGCAGCCATCTAAAGGGGGGTTCTGGGGCCAACGTCCTGACTTTC.

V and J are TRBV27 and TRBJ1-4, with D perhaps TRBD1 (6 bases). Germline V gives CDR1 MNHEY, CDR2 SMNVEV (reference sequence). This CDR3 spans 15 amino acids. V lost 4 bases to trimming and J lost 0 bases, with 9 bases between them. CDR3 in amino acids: CASSSRTATNEKLFF. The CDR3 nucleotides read TGTGCCAGCAGTTCCCGGACAGCAACTAATGAAAAACTGTTTTTT.

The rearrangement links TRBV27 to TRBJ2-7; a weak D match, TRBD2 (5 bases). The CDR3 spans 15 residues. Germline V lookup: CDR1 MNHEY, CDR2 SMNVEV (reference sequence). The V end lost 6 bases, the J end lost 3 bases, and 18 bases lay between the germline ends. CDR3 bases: TGTGCCAGCAGGGGAGCGGCAGGCGTTAACTACGAGCAGTACTTC. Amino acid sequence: CASRGAAGVNYEQYF.

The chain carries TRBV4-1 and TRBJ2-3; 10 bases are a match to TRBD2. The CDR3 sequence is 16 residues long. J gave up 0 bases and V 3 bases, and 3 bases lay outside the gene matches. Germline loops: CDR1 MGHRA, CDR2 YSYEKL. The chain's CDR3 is CASSHRLAGSTDTQYF. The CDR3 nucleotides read TGCGCCAGCAGCCACCGACTAGCGGGTAGCACAGATACGCAGTATTTT.

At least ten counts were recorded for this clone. The CDR3 coding sequence is TGTGCCAGTAGCGGAGGGATGAACACTGAAGCTTTCTTT. Its protein product is CASSGGMNTEAFF. The chain carries TRBV19 and TRBJ1-1; D not certain. Germline V lookup: CDR1 LNHDA, CDR2 SQIVND (reference sequence). The CDR3 consists of 13 residues. V was cut by 6 bases and J by 0 bases, with 8 bases left in between.

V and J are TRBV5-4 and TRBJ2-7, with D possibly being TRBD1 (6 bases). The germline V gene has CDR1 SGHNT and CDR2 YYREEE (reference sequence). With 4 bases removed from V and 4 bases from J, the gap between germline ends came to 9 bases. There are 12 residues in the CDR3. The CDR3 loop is CASSQDSYEQYF. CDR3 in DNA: TGTGCCAGCAGCCAGGACAGTTACGAGCAGTACTTC.

CDR3 in DNA: TGTGCCAGCTCACTCCGACAGGGGATGAACACTGAAGCTTTCTTT. Protein sequence: CASSLRQGMNTEAFF. The V call is TRBV18, the J call TRBJ1-1; 8 nucleotides line up with TRBD1. CDR1 is KGHSH and CDR2 is LQKENI in the germline V gene. The CDR3 is 15 amino acids. The trim removed 4 bases at V and 0 bases at J, leaving 4 bases unmatched.

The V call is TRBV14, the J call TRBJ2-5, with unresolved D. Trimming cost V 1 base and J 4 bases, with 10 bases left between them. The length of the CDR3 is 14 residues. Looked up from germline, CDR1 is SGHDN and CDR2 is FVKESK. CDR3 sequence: CASSQGGGRETQYF. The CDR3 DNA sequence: TGTGCCAGCAGCCAAGGAGGTGGTAGAGAGACCCAGTACTTC.

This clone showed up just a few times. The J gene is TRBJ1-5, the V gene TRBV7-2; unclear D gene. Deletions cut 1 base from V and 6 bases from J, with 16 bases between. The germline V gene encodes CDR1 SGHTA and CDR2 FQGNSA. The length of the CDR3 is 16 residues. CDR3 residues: CASSLVAGKQGQPQHF. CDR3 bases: TGTGCCAGCAGCTTAGTGGCAGGTAAACAAGGTCAGCCCCAGCATTTT.

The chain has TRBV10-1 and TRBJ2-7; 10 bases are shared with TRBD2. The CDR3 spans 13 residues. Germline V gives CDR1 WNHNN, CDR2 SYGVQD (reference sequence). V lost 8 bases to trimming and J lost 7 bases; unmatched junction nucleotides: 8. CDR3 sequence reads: CASGTSVPVEQYF. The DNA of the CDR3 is TGCGCCAGCGGGACTAGCGTTCCAGTAGAGCAGTACTTC.

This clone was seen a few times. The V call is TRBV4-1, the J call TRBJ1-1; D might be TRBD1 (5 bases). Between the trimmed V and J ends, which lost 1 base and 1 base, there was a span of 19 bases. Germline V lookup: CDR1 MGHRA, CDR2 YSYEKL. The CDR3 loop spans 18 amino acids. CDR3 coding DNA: TGCGCCAGCAGCCAAGGGGGGTTTTTTACAGAAACGAACACTGAAGCTTTCTTT. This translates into CASSQGGFFTETNTEAFF.

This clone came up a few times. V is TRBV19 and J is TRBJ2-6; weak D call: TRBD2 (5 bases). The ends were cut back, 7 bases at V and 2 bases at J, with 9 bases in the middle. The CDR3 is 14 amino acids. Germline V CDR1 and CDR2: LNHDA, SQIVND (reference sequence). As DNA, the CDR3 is TGTGCCAGTAACGAGGGTCCTGGGGCCAACGTCCTGACTTTC. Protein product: CASNEGPGANVLTF. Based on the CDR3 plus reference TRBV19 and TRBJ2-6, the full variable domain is DGGITQSPKYLFRKEGQNVTLSCEQNLNHDAMYWYRQDPGQGLRLIYYSQIVNDFQKGDIAEGYSVSREKKESFPLTVTSAQKNPTAFYLCASNEGPGANVLTFGAGSRLTVL.